What follows are 15 T cell receptor beta chains derived from one specimen sequenced in a study of T cell responses to AZD1222 COVID-19 vaccine (dated by TCRdb to 2020 to 2022). Libraries were prepared through the immunoSEQ multiplex PCR assay. The clones in this table, taken by TCRdb from immuneACCESS, are in-frame only. Not every clone is retained; where verified, under half of the shortfall comes from an unresolved V gene, and the cause of the rest is unknown. The sample includes fewer than 85,000 clones, with 83% observed a single time. The ten largest make up approximately 1.3% of the sample. Read against the paper, the sample's time point label means: about 28 days (+/-7) after the second vaccine dose. The material was peripheral blood, obtained 28 days after the second AZD1222 dose. These receptors were collected from an adult who received the AZD1222 COVID-19 vaccine.

In nucleotides, the CDR3 is TGTGCCAGCAGCGTAGTTTGGGATTCCTCGGCCCTCCACTTT. Amino acids: CASSVVWDSSALHF. The J gene is TRBJ1-6, the V gene TRBV9; D gene unclear. The germline V gene encodes CDR1 SGDLS and CDR2 YYNGEE. The CDR3 contains 14 residues. The V end lost 0 bases, the J end lost 14 bases, and 15 bases lay between the germline ends.

J is TRBJ2-7 and V is TRBV18; 7 positions agree with TRBD1. The CDR3 has 14 residues. With V trimmed by 5 bases and J by 0 bases, 4 bases remained unmatched. CDR1 and CDR2 (germline): KGHSH, LQKENI. The CDR3 DNA reads as TGTGCCAGCTCAACGACAGGGTTCTCCTACGAGCAGTACTTC. Its protein is CASSTTGFSYEQYF.

This chain uses TRBV11-2 with TRBJ2-1, with 11 bases matching TRBD2. V was clipped by 1 base and J by 9 bases; unmatched bases: 5. The CDR3 has 15 amino acids. CDR1 is SGHAT, CDR2 FQNNGV, per germline. This CDR3 reads CASSLAGTSGGEQFF. In DNA form, the CDR3 reads TGTGCCAGCAGCTTAGCCGGGACTAGCGGCGGTGAGCAGTTCTTC.

The gene calls are TRBV28 and TRBJ1-6; D gene unclear. The CDR3 spans 12 residues. Trimming shortened V by 4 bases and J by 11 bases, and 9 bases separated the two germline ends. CDR1 is MDHEN and CDR2 is SYDVKM in the germline V gene. CDR3 residues: CASSSTLTPLHF. Here the CDR3 DNA reads TGTGCCAGCAGTTCCACCTTGACACCCCTCCACTTT.

CDR3 protein: CASSLEARNTGELFF. The CDR3 nucleotides read TGTGCCAGCAGCTTGGAGGCCAGAAACACCGGGGAGCTGTTTTTT. The chain carries TRBV5-6 and TRBJ2-2; D is undetermined. With 0 bases removed from V and 2 bases from J, the gap between germline ends came to 8 bases. Germline assignment: CDR1 SGHDT and CDR2 YYEEEE. The CDR3 consists of 15 residues. The whole variable domain, remainder taken from reference TRBV5-6 and TRBJ2-2, is DAGVTQSPTHLIKTRGQQVTLRCSPKSGHDTVSWYQQALGQGPQFIFQYYEEEERQRGNFPDRFSGHQFPNYSSELNVNALLLGDSALYLCASSLEARNTGELFFGEGSRLTVL.

The chain uses TRBV6-4 and TRBJ2-3; D unresolved. Looked up from germline, CDR1 is MRHNA and CDR2 is SNTAGT. CDR3 size: 13 residues. Trimming cost V 0 bases and J 2 bases, with 3 bases left between them. The CDR3 spells CASSDSPTDTQYF. CDR3 bases: TGTGCCAGCAGTGACTCGCCCACAGATACGCAGTATTTT.

The rearrangement links TRBV28 to TRBJ2-7; TRBD2 might be the D (5 bases). Germline-derived CDR1 and CDR2 are MDHEN and SYDVKM. The CDR3 loop spans 15 amino acids. V was clipped by 3 bases and J by 0 bases, with 12 bases between them. This CDR3 reads CASSFRPSTSYEQYF. CDR3 bases: TGTGCCAGCAGTTTTAGGCCTAGCACCTCCTACGAGCAGTACTTC.

Only a few counts were recorded for this clone. V gene TRBV7-8 combines with J gene TRBJ2-2; 8 nucleotides line up with TRBD1. V was pared by 6 bases and J by 5 bases, with 2 bases of the junction left unmatched. This CDR3 has 13 amino acids. Looked up from germline, CDR1 is SGHVS and CDR2 is FQNEAQ. The CDR3 loop is CASSTGGTGELFF. In DNA, the CDR3 is TGTGCCAGCAGTACAGGGGGGACCGGGGAGCTGTTTTTT.

The J gene is TRBJ1-1, the V gene TRBV6-1, with TRBD1 as a possible D gene (5 bases). Germline V CDR1 and CDR2: MNHNS, SASEGT. Trimming pared 2 bases from V and 4 bases from J, leaving 20 bases between. The CDR3 is 17 residues long. Here the CDR3 reads CASSEYVLGDGGTEAFF. The CDR3 DNA reads as TGTGCCAGCAGTGAATATGTTTTGGGGGACGGGGGCACTGAAGCTTTCTTT.

The chain couples TRBV10-3 to TRBJ1-6, with D perhaps TRBD1 (5 bases). The CDR3 has 14 amino acids. Trimming shortened V by 10 bases and J by 4 bases, and 14 bases separated the two germline ends. Looked up from germline, CDR1 is ENHRY and CDR2 is SYGVKD. The CDR3: CATARDSYNSPLHF. The CDR3 DNA is TGTGCCACCGCTCGGGACTCGTATAATTCACCCCTCCACTTT.

V and J are TRBV15 and TRBJ1-5; D is ambiguous. Germline lookup yields CDR1 LNHNV and CDR2 YYDKDF (reference sequence). V was clipped by 6 bases and J by 3 bases, with 12 bases between them. CDR3 length: 14 amino acids. DNA for the CDR3: TGTGCCACCAGTAAGGGCATTTCCAATCAGCCCCAGCATTTT. Protein sequence: CATSKGISNQPQHF.

The chain uses TRBV5-1 and TRBJ2-2; 8 nucleotides match TRBD2. The length of the CDR3 is 15 residues. V trimming: 5 bases; J trimming: 2 bases; junction bases outside the gene matches: 5. Germline lookup yields CDR1 SGHRS and CDR2 YFSETQ. The CDR3 DNA reads as TGCGCCAGCAGTCCTACTAGCGGTAACACCGGGGAGCTGTTTTTT. Translated: CASSPTSGNTGELFF. Full variable domain (missing parts from reference TRBV5-1 and TRBJ2-2): KAGVTQTPRYLIKTRGQQVTLSCSPISGHRSVSWYQQTPGQGLQFLFEYFSETQRNKGNFPGRFSGRQFSNSRSEMNVSTLELGDSALYLCASSPTSGNTGELFFGEGSRLTVL.

V gene TRBV30 combines with J gene TRBJ1-2; maybe TRBD1 (6 bases). Germline V gene sequence: CDR1 GTSNPN, CDR2 SVGIG (reference sequence). This CDR3 region has 14 residues. V was pared by 4 bases and J by 6 bases, with 18 bases between. This chain's CDR3 is CAWTPRGGTDGYTF. Written as DNA, the CDR3 is TGTGCCTGGACCCCCAGAGGGGGGACGGATGGCTACACCTTC. The whole variable domain, remainder taken from reference TRBV30 and TRBJ1-2, is SQTIHQWPATLVQPVGSPLSLECTVEGTSNPNLYWYRQAAGRGLQLLFYSVGIGQISSEVPQNLSASRPQDRQFILSSKKLLLSDSGFYLCAWTPRGGTDGYTFGSGTRLTVV.

The chain uses TRBV2 and TRBJ2-2; the D gene is possibly TRBD2 (6 bases). The V end was cut by 7 bases, the J end by 3 bases, with 15 bases between. The germline V gene encodes CDR1 SNHLY and CDR2 FYNNEI. The CDR3 has 15 residues. The CDR3, as DNA: TGTGCCAGCACACAAGACGGAGGGGACACCGGGGAGCTGTTTTTT. Translation gives CASTQDGGDTGELFF.

V and J are TRBV30 and TRBJ1-6; D remains ambiguous. Germline values: CDR1 GTSNPN, CDR2 SVGIG (reference sequence). The V end lost 0 bases, the J end lost 5 bases, and 8 bases lay between the germline ends. The CDR3 is 14 amino acids. In nucleotides, the CDR3 is TGTGCCTGGAGTGTCGAACAGAATAATTCACCCCTCCACTTT. Protein: CAWSVEQNNSPLHF.